This paragraph reports one T cell receptor (beta chain). These data are taken from a study of cytomegalovirus exposure and HLA in healthy donors. The primer mix had 60 Vbeta and 13 Jbeta primers. Profiling relied on immunoSEQ multiplex PCR, and the TCRdb table lists in-frame clones only, not all of them. The sample holds around 83,000 clones, roughly 73% seen once. Germline loops: CDR1 SGHRS, CDR2 YFSETQ. The length of the CDR3 is 13 residues. V was cut by 4 bases and J by 9 bases, with 16 bases left in between. The rearrangement joins TRBV5-1 to TRBJ1-1, with TRBD1 as a possible D gene (6 bases). The clonotype was recovered from a male donor in good health and CMV-seropositive. Sequencing was carried out using PBMCs. The CDR3 is CASSPQTGVKAFF. The CDR3 region has the DNA TGCGCCAGCAGCCCGCAGACAGGTGTTAAAGCTTTCTTT. Variable domain in full (rest from reference TRBV5-1 and TRBJ1-1): KAGVTQTPRYLIKTRGQQVTLSCSPISGHRSVSWYQQTPGQGLQFLFEYFSETQRNKGNFPGRFSGRQFSNSRSEMNVSTLELGDSALYLCASSPQTGVKAFFGQGTRLTVV.